These 14 T cell receptor beta chains were all obtained from the same sample, sequenced in a study of beta chain features in type 1 diabetes. Sequencing targeted expressed TCRB transcripts, as all isolated RNA had been reverse transcribed. Produced via immunoSEQ multiplex PCR; TCRdb's table is partial and in-frame only. The data show roughly 610,000 clones, with around 16% seen just once and about 0.087% held by the top ten. Material for sequencing was naive CD4+ T cells from blood. Every receptor here comes from a man aged 18 to 29 in good health.

The CDR3: CASSLAGTSGAIEQYF. In nucleotides, the CDR3 is TGTGCCAGCAGCTTAGCGGGGACTAGCGGGGCCATCGAGCAGTACTTC. The genes are TRBV7-2 and TRBJ2-7; 13 bases align to TRBD2. This CDR3 comprises 16 residues. J lost 6 bases, V lost 0 bases, and 5 bases had no gene match. Germline V CDR1 and CDR2: SGHTA, FQGNSA.

In this sample, this clone turned up once. Here the CDR3 DNA reads TGTGCCAGCAGGGGGGGGACACAATCGAACACTGAAGCTTTCTTT. Its protein is CASRGGTQSNTEAFF. The chain carries TRBV2 and TRBJ1-1, with D possibly being TRBD1 (6 bases). The CDR3 is 15 residues long. Germline V CDR1 and CDR2: SNHLY, FYNNEI. Deletions cut 6 bases from V and 1 base from J, with 15 bases between.

This chain connects TRBV19 to TRBJ1-5; possible D gene TRBD1, 6 bases. The CDR3 has 15 residues. V shed 3 bases and J shed 2 bases, with 11 bases lying between them. Germline-derived CDR1 and CDR2 are LNHDA and SQIVND (reference sequence). CDR3 nucleotides: TGTGCCAGTAGTATGATGGGGGGGCGCAATCAGCCCCAGCATTTT. Encoded protein: CASSMMGGRNQPQHF. The whole variable domain, filled in from reference TRBV19 and TRBJ1-5, reads DGGITQSPKYLFRKEGQNVTLSCEQNLNHDAMYWYRQDPGQGLRLIYYSQIVNDFQKGDIAEGYSVSREKKESFPLTVTSAQKNPTAFYLCASSMMGGRNQPQHFGDGTRLSIL.

The CDR3 reads CASSLLGQAYGYTF. Written as DNA, the CDR3 is TGTGCCAGCAGTTTACTAGGACAGGCTTATGGCTACACCTTC. V is TRBV27 and J is TRBJ1-2; 7 positions agree with TRBD1. The V segment lost 2 bases and the J segment 5 bases; nucleotides outside the gene matches: 5. This CDR3 spans 14 amino acids. Germline V gene data show CDR1 as MNHEY and CDR2 as SMNVEV (reference sequence).

The V gene is TRBV6-6, the J gene TRBJ1-2; D not resolved. The CDR3 consists of 11 residues. Germline loops: CDR1 MNHNY, CDR2 SVGAGI (reference sequence). Trimming shortened V by 7 bases and J by 8 bases, and 11 bases separated the two germline ends. As DNA, the CDR3 is TGTGCCAGCATCGAGTCTGGAGGCTACACCTTC. This encodes CASIESGGYTF.

V and J are TRBV18 and TRBJ2-2; no reliable D call. The germline V gene has CDR1 KGHSH and CDR2 LQKENI. The CDR3 runs 18 residues. The V gene lost 0 bases and the J gene lost 0 bases, with 14 bases spanning the gap. CDR3 loop: CASSPPGRIAPNTGELFF. DNA for the CDR3: TGTGCCAGCTCACCACCGGGCAGAATTGCCCCGAACACCGGGGAGCTGTTTTTT.

The table lists this clone with a few counts. The CDR3 DNA is TGTGCCAGCAGCCATGGCAGACCGGGACAGAGCTCCTACGAGCAGTACTTC. Residues: CASSHGRPGQSSYEQYF. The chain joins TRBV14 to TRBJ2-7; 7 bases are shared with TRBD1. There are 17 residues in the CDR3. V lost 3 bases to trimming and J lost 0 bases; unmatched junction nucleotides: 11. The germline CDR1 and CDR2 sequences are SGHDN and FVKESK.

This clone came up a few times. The chain carries TRBV12-5 and TRBJ2-5; possibly TRBD1 for D (5 bases). Trimming stripped 8 bases from V and 2 bases from J, with 18 bases between. The CDR3 loop spans 15 amino acids. Germline-derived CDR1 and CDR2 are LGHNT and FRNRAP. The CDR3 DNA follows: TGTGCTAGTAGCTGGGGTCAGGGCATACAAGAGACCCAGTACTTC. This codes for CASSWGQGIQETQYF.

A few counts support this clone. In DNA, the CDR3 is TGTGCCAGCAGCGCCACAGGGGGCCGTAATTCACCCCTCCACTTT. It encodes CASSATGGRNSPLHF. This chain links TRBV7-9 with TRBJ1-6, with 9 bases identical to TRBD1. Per germline, CDR1 SEHNR and CDR2 FQNEAQ (reference sequence). V lost 5 bases, J lost 6 bases, and 5 bases stayed unmatched. The CDR3 runs to 15 residues. The variable domain in full, with the rest retrieved from reference TRBV7-9 and TRBJ1-6, is DTGVSQNPRHKITKRGQNVTFRCDPISEHNRLYWYRQTLGQGPEFLTYFQNEAQLEKSRLLSDRFSAERPKGSFSTLEIQRTEQGDSAMYLCASSATGGRNSPLHFGNGTRLTVT.

This rearrangement joins TRBV10-3 to TRBJ1-1, with 8 nucleotides matching TRBD1. This CDR3 comprises 15 residues. V trimming: 5 bases; J trimming: 0 bases; junction bases outside the gene matches: 5. From germline, CDR1 is ENHRY and CDR2 SYGVKD. CDR3 DNA sequence: TGTGCCATCAGTCCCGGGACAGGTATGAACACTGAAGCTTTCTTT. It is translated as CAISPGTGMNTEAFF.

This clone showed up just a few times. V usage is TRBV7-7 and J usage is TRBJ2-3, with 7 bases identical to TRBD1. V lost 5 bases to trimming and J lost 3 bases; unmatched junction nucleotides: 8. Germline V gene sequence: CDR1 SSHAT, CDR2 FNYEAQ (reference sequence). The CDR3 extends over 15 amino acids. The CDR3 bases are TGTGCCAGCAGCGCTACCGGGACAGAGACAGATACGCAGTATTTT. It translates to CASSATGTETDTQYF.

The V call is TRBV6-1, the J call TRBJ1-2, with D possibly matching TRBD1 (6 bases). The V end was cut by 4 bases, the J end by 5 bases, with 26 bases between. Germline V lookup: CDR1 MNHNS, CDR2 SASEGT. CDR3 size: 18 residues. CDR3 DNA sequence: TGTGCCAGCAGTGCGGGGGGCCGAGTCGCCGGCCCGGCATATGGCTACACCTTC. Protein: CASSAGGRVAGPAYGYTF.

This clone was picked up a small number of times. The J gene is TRBJ2-6, the V gene TRBV5-4, with TRBD1 matching over 7 bases. The germline V gene has CDR1 SGHNT and CDR2 YYREEE (reference sequence). The length of the CDR3 is 16 residues. V shed 1 base and J 4 bases; nucleotides not matched to a gene: 5. The CDR3 here is CASSLYRGLGANVLTF. The CDR3 nucleotides are TGTGCCAGCAGCTTGTATAGGGGGCTCGGGGCCAACGTCCTGACTTTC.

The rearrangement uses TRBV6-5 and TRBJ1-6; D is ambiguous. Trimming took 5 bases from V and 8 from J, leaving 7 bases between them. CDR1 is MNHEY and CDR2 is SVGAGI in the germline V gene. This CDR3 contains 12 residues. DNA of the CDR3: TGTGCCAGCAGTGGGTCGGATTCACCCCTCCACTTT. This gives the protein CASSGSDSPLHF.